The 21 T cell receptor beta chains given below trace back to one sample, sequenced in a study of blood T cell repertoires in COVID-19. The data were produced by immunoSEQ multiplex PCR, yet TCRdb's version contains in-frame clones alone and is incomplete. Among tens of thousands of clones listed, 90% were seen once. The specimen was peripheral blood. The receptors come from a man aged 45-65 years with acute or convalescent COVID-19.

The chain combines TRBV13 with TRBJ2-5, with a tentative D call TRBD1 (5 bases). Germline CDR1 reads PRHDT; CDR2 reads FYEKMQ (reference sequence). CDR3 length: 14 residues. Trimming removed 5 bases from V and 2 bases from J, with 12 bases in between. CDR3 nucleotide sequence: TGTGCCAGCAGCCCCAGACAGAAACAAGAGACCCAGTACTTC. The encoded protein is CASSPRQKQETQYF.

The rearrangement links TRBV6-5 to TRBJ2-5; maybe TRBD1 (8 bases). There are 15 residues in the CDR3. CDR1 MNHEY and CDR2 SVGAGI come from the germline V gene. V lost 6 bases, J lost 4 bases, and 18 bases lay in between. CDR3 DNA: TGTGCCAGCAGCTCAGGACAGGGCGGGGGAGAGACCCAGTACTTC. Translation: CASSSGQGGGETQYF.

This chain joins TRBV16 and TRBJ1-2; 9 bases match TRBD1. The CDR3 extends over 15 amino acids. Germline CDR1 is KGHSY and CDR2 is FQNENV. J was trimmed by 5 bases and V by 0 bases; bases with no gene match: 4. CDR3 loop: CASSQSGTGLYGYTF. The CDR3 coding sequence is TGTGCCAGCAGCCAATCCGGGACAGGGCTTTATGGCTACACCTTC.

The chain combines TRBV7-8 with TRBJ2-7; TRBD2 aligns across 15 bases. The J segment lost 2 bases and the V segment lost 4 bases, leaving 0 bases of the junction unmatched. The germline V gene encodes CDR1 SGHVS and CDR2 FQNEAQ. The CDR3 runs 15 residues. CDR3 DNA sequence: TGTGCCAGCAGCTGGACTAGCGGGAGGGCCTACGAGCAGTACTTC. Its translation is CASSWTSGRAYEQYF.

The chain uses TRBV19 and TRBJ1-5, with 9 nucleotides matching TRBD1. The V gene end was trimmed by 4 bases and the J gene end by 6 bases; junction bases not matched to a gene: 7. The length of the CDR3 is 15 residues. CDR1 and CDR2 from the germline V gene are LNHDA and SQIVND (reference sequence). The DNA for the CDR3 is TGTGCCAGTAGTACTACAGGGGGCGCTAGTCAGCCCCAGCATTTT. Protein product: CASSTTGGASQPQHF.

This sequence joins TRBV24-1 and TRBJ2-6; 9 bases agree with TRBD1. Germline V gene lookup returns CDR1 KGHDR and CDR2 SFDVKD. The CDR3 consists of 18 residues. With 4 bases clipped from V and 4 bases from J, the junction kept 10 bases outside the gene matches. DNA for the CDR3: TGTGCCACCAGTGAAATAGGGACAGGGAACCGGGGGGCCAACGTCCTGACTTTC. This translates into CATSEIGTGNRGANVLTF.

The chain recombines TRBV15 with TRBJ2-6; 10 nucleotides line up with TRBD1. There are 20 residues in the CDR3. Per the germline V gene, CDR1 is LNHNV and CDR2 is YYDKDF (reference sequence). V lost 0 bases, J lost 0 bases, and 8 bases stayed unmatched. The CDR3 DNA follows: TGTGCCACCAGCAGAGATGCCCCCGGGACAGGGGCCTCTGGGGCCAACGTCCTGACTTTC. Amino acids: CATSRDAPGTGASGANVLTF.

The chain uses TRBV14 and TRBJ2-3; TRBD2 aligns across 14 bases. Germline CDR1 SGHDN, CDR2 FVKESK. V lost 3 bases to trimming and J lost 2 bases; unmatched junction nucleotides: 10. The CDR3 spans 19 residues. CDR3 residues: CASSHRHTTSGRVTDTQYF. The CDR3 coding sequence is TGTGCCAGCAGCCACAGACATACGACTAGCGGGAGGGTCACAGATACGCAGTATTTT.

The chain uses TRBV7-9 and TRBJ2-3; 7 bases are shared with TRBD2. The CDR3 length is 16 residues. V lost 4 bases to trimming and J lost 0 bases; unmatched junction nucleotides: 7. Germline V gene data show CDR1 as SEHNR and CDR2 as FQNEAQ (reference sequence). This chain's CDR3 is CASSYQRGASTDTQYF. CDR3 in DNA: TGTGCCAGCAGCTACCAGCGGGGTGCTAGCACAGATACGCAGTATTTT.

CDR3 coding DNA: TGTGCCAGCAGTGCCGACAGGGGGTACACAGATACGCAGTATTTT. Residues: CASSADRGYTDTQYF. The gene calls are TRBV27 and TRBJ2-3; 9 bases agree with TRBD1. The CDR3 has 15 amino acids. V lost 5 bases, J lost 2 bases, and 5 bases stayed unmatched. CDR1 is MNHEY, CDR2 SMNVEV, per germline (reference sequence).

V gene TRBV28 combines with J gene TRBJ1-5; TRBD1 matches 7 bases. Germline V gene data show CDR1 as MDHEN and CDR2 as SYDVKM. Trimming took 5 bases from V and 2 from J; bases not matched to a gene: 9. This CDR3 is 16 amino acids long. For the CDR3, the DNA is TGTGCCAGCAGTCCAAAGACAGGGCTCCGCAATCAGCCCCAGCATTTT. It encodes CASSPKTGLRNQPQHF.

The chain joins TRBV5-1 to TRBJ1-5; unclear D gene. The length of the CDR3 is 15 residues. CDR1 and CDR2 from the germline V gene are SGHRS and YFSETQ. With 0 bases removed from V and 3 bases from J, the gap between germline ends came to 10 bases. CDR3 region: CASSLAAGSNQPQHF. The DNA for the CDR3 is TGCGCCAGCAGCTTGGCGGCAGGTTCCAATCAGCCCCAGCATTTT.

The chain is built from TRBV10-3 and TRBJ1-2, with 8 positions matching TRBD1. This CDR3 has 12 amino acids. The V segment lost 8 bases and the J segment 6 bases; nucleotides outside the gene matches: 5. Germline V gives CDR1 ENHRY, CDR2 SYGVKD. CDR3 protein: CAIGTGDDGYTF. In DNA form, the CDR3 reads TGTGCCATCGGGACAGGTGACGATGGCTACACCTTC.

The chain has TRBV19 and TRBJ1-5; D is unclear. The germline V gene encodes CDR1 LNHDA and CDR2 SQIVND (reference sequence). Trimming took 0 bases from V and 3 from J, leaving 9 bases between them. The CDR3 length is 15 residues. This chain's CDR3 is CASSIDRGNNQPQHF. The CDR3 nucleotides read TGTGCCAGTAGTATAGATAGAGGGAACAATCAGCCCCAGCATTTT. The whole variable domain, remainder taken from reference TRBV19 and TRBJ1-5, is DGGITQSPKYLFRKEGQNVTLSCEQNLNHDAMYWYRQDPGQGLRLIYYSQIVNDFQKGDIAEGYSVSREKKESFPLTVTSAQKNPTAFYLCASSIDRGNNQPQHFGDGTRLSIL.

V is TRBV6-4 and J is TRBJ1-1; D not certain. The length of the CDR3 is 13 residues. V dropped 4 bases and J dropped 4 bases, with 10 bases sitting between them. CDR1 MRHNA and CDR2 SNTAGT come from the germline V gene. The CDR3 nucleotides read TGTGCCAGCAGTGGATCCGGGAGCACTGAAGCTTTCTTT. Encoded protein: CASSGSGSTEAFF.

The gene calls are TRBV15 and TRBJ1-1; TRBD1 agrees at 10 bases. There are 15 residues in the CDR3. Trimming took 3 bases from V and 9 from J; bases not matched to a gene: 10. In germline, CDR1 is LNHNV, CDR2 YYDKDF (reference sequence). CDR3: CATSRPGQGWLKAFF. The CDR3, as DNA: TGTGCCACCAGCAGGCCGGGACAGGGGTGGTTGAAAGCTTTCTTT.

This clone was seen only a few times. The chain uses TRBV28 and TRBJ1-5; D is perhaps TRBD1 (6 bases). The CDR3 has 14 residues. CDR1 is MDHEN and CDR2 is SYDVKM in the germline V gene. Deletions cut 4 bases from V and 7 bases from J, with 14 bases between. The chain's CDR3 is CASSYTGNRQPQHF. The CDR3 DNA is TGTGCCAGCAGTTATACAGGGAACCGACAGCCCCAGCATTTT.

J is TRBJ1-6 and V is TRBV7-6; maybe TRBD1 (6 bases). CDR3 size: 17 residues. Germline-derived CDR1 and CDR2 are SGHVS and FNYEAQ. Trimming left V 5 bases short and J 9 bases short, with 23 bases between. CDR3 protein: CASSPSTGQGSGSPLHF. In DNA, the CDR3 is TGTGCCAGCAGCCCTTCAACCGGGCAGGGGTCTGGTTCACCCCTCCACTTT.

The rearrangement uses TRBV5-1 and TRBJ1-4; TRBD1 might be the D (5 bases). The CDR3 length is 15 residues. Per germline, CDR1 SGHRS and CDR2 YFSETQ. V lost 4 bases to trimming and J lost 3 bases, with 13 bases between them. CDR3 DNA sequence: TGCGCCAGCAGCCCGATGGGACTTTCTAATGAAAAACTGTTTTTT. The encoded protein is CASSPMGLSNEKLFF. Filled out from reference TRBV5-1 and TRBJ1-4, the complete variable domain reads KAGVTQTPRYLIKTRGQQVTLSCSPISGHRSVSWYQQTPGQGLQFLFEYFSETQRNKGNFPGRFSGRQFSNSRSEMNVSTLELGDSALYLCASSPMGLSNEKLFFGSGTQLSVL.

This chain uses TRBV5-1 with TRBJ1-3; TRBD1 is a possible D gene (6 bases). V lost 4 bases and J 0 bases, leaving 14 bases between the germline ends. Germline assignment: CDR1 SGHRS and CDR2 YFSETQ. This CDR3 region has 16 residues. The CDR3: CASSLGQRSSGNTIYF. The CDR3 DNA follows: TGCGCCAGCAGCCTAGGACAGAGGTCCTCTGGAAACACCATATATTTT.

The rearrangement joins TRBV28 to TRBJ2-1; TRBD2 matches 11 bases. CDR1 is MDHEN and CDR2 is SYDVKM in the germline V gene. The CDR3 extends over 15 amino acids. J gave up 4 bases and V 4 bases, and 3 bases lay outside the gene matches. The CDR3 bases are TGTGCCAGCAGTTGGACTAGCGGGCGATACAATGAGCAGTTCTTC. This gives the protein CASSWTSGRYNEQFF.